This T cell receptor (beta chain) comes out of a study of CD8 T cells in ankylosing spondylitis. Study-wide results and caveats: Earlier reports found some motif variants in synovial fluid and blood in reactive arthritis. Reported data indicate significant enrichment of disease-linked clones within matched ankylosing spondylitis synovial fluid. Characteristic of ankylosing spondylitis blood, it appeared, was a TCR beta motif comprising 7 to 9 highly homologous variants.

Library preparation for TCR beta used quantitative 5'-RACE with molecular barcodes. TCRdb passed the 5' RACE reads through MiXCR, listing each CDR3 protein once. The sample lists about 250,000 distinct CDR3 sequences, roughly 32% occurring once. In regard to this clonotype: What it binds is not known.

This CDR3 is 18 amino acids long. CDR1 is WNHNN and CDR2 is SYGVQD in the germline V gene (reference sequence). With V trimmed by 3 bases and J by 0 bases, 9 bases remained unmatched. The TCR was taken from a male donor with ankylosing spondylitis or in good health (not recorded which). The sample consisted of blood, either unsorted or a sorted T cell fraction (not recorded which). The chain is built from TRBV10-1 and TRBJ2-1, with TRBD1 matching over 9 bases. CDR3 protein: CASSERIGTGSSYNEQFF. DNA of the CDR3: TGCGCCAGCAGTGAAAGGATCGGGACAGGGAGCTCCTACAATGAGCAGTTCTTC.